This T cell receptor (beta chain) was identified in a study of blood T cell repertoires in COVID-19. Germline CDR1 and CDR2: SGHVS and FQNEAQ. This CDR3 spans 20 amino acids. Trimming at V came to 2 bases and at J to 4 bases, leaving 21 bases not matched to a gene. TCRdb keeps only in-frame clones here, not all; method: immunoSEQ multiplex PCR. The sample has about 330,000 clones; approximately 85% are singletons. Sequences were obtained from peripheral blood. The chain carries TRBV7-8 and TRBJ2-3, with TRBD2 matching over 7 bases. This receptor was identified in a woman aged 45 to 65 with acute or convalescent COVID-19. CDR3 loop: CASSLSMAGARRPFPDTQYF. In DNA form, the CDR3 reads TGTGCCAGCAGCTTAAGTATGGCGGGAGCTCGGAGACCCTTCCCAGATACGCAGTATTTT.